This entry lists 29 T cell receptor beta chains sequenced from one sample in a study of blood T cell repertoires in COVID-19. Only in-frame clones appear in the TCRdb table, and some are missing; sequencing was by immunoSEQ multiplex PCR. Here the sample spans approximately 250,000 clones, around 84% being singletons. What was sequenced was peripheral blood. Source of these receptors: a woman aged 40-49 years who had recovered from COVID-19.

The chain joins TRBV14 to TRBJ1-1; weak D call: TRBD1 (6 bases). V was clipped by 6 bases and J by 2 bases, with 10 bases between them. The CDR3 consists of 13 residues. CDR1 SGHDN and CDR2 FVKESK come from the germline V gene. The CDR3 sequence: CASSAGENTEAFF. The CDR3 nucleotides read TGTGCCAGCAGTGCAGGGGAAAACACTGAAGCTTTCTTT.

The chain is built from TRBV10-3 and TRBJ1-1; 9 positions match TRBD1. The CDR3 runs 15 residues. CDR1 and CDR2 from the germline V gene are ENHRY and SYGVKD. The J segment lost 4 bases and the V segment lost 1 base, leaving 4 bases of the junction unmatched. The DNA of the CDR3 is TGTGCCATCAGTGAGTTAAGGACAGGGGCCACTGAAGCTTTCTTT. It codes for CAISELRTGATEAFF.

The chain employs TRBV2 and TRBJ2-1; a possible D gene is TRBD2 (5 bases). The CDR3 has 12 amino acids. Germline V CDR1 and CDR2: SNHLY, FYNNEI. V was clipped by 4 bases and J by 9 bases, with 10 bases between them. CDR3 sequence: CASSVDAGEQFF. The CDR3 DNA follows: TGTGCCAGCAGTGTTGATGCGGGTGAGCAGTTCTTC.

This chain links TRBV7-6 with TRBJ1-2, with D uncertain. V dropped 3 bases and J dropped 13 bases, with 6 bases sitting between them. Germline CDR1 is SGHVS and CDR2 is FNYEAQ. This CDR3 has 9 residues. The CDR3 here is CASSFPSTF. DNA for the CDR3: TGTGCCAGCAGCTTTCCCTCCACCTTC.

The V gene is TRBV28, the J gene TRBJ1-2, with 7 bases matching TRBD1. Germline CDR1 MDHEN, CDR2 SYDVKM. V lost 4 bases, J lost 5 bases, and 16 bases stayed unmatched. The CDR3 spans 17 residues. Written as DNA, the CDR3 is TGTGCCAGCAGTTCCGTAGACAGGGCCTCCACCGCTTATGGCTACACCTTC. This codes for CASSSVDRASTAYGYTF.

The chain recombines TRBV5-1 with TRBJ2-1, with a weak D call TRBD1 (6 bases). V lost 1 base and J lost 0, with 26 bases in between. Looked up from germline, CDR1 is SGHRS and CDR2 is YFSETQ. The CDR3 loop spans 21 amino acids. The CDR3: CASSLFSYRVLWPLSYNEQFF. The CDR3 bases are TGCGCCAGCAGCTTGTTTAGCTACAGGGTTTTGTGGCCACTCTCCTACAATGAGCAGTTCTTC.

The rearrangement links TRBV27 to TRBJ1-6, with D perhaps matching TRBD1 (6 bases). The CDR3 is made up of 14 amino acids. With 6 bases removed from V and 6 bases from J, the gap between germline ends came to 12 bases. Germline CDR1 is MNHEY and CDR2 is SMNVEV (reference sequence). The CDR3 region has the DNA TGTGCCAGCAGGAGTTCAGGGGCTAATTCACCCCTCCACTTT. Translation: CASRSSGANSPLHF.

J is TRBJ2-7 and V is TRBV7-9; TRBD2 matches at 7 bases. Unmatched junction bases numbered 10, after V lost 6 bases and J lost 5 bases. The CDR3 length is 14 residues. Germline assignment: CDR1 SEHNR and CDR2 FQNEAQ (reference sequence). CDR3 nucleotide sequence: TGTGCCAGCAGTACCCGGGGAGGGGTCCACGAGCAGTACTTC. Its protein product is CASSTRGGVHEQYF.

This clone came up once. This chain connects TRBV7-2 to TRBJ2-7; TRBD2 matches 11 bases. The CDR3 loop spans 16 amino acids. Germline CDR1 is SGHTA and CDR2 is FQGNSA. V lost 2 bases and J lost 6; bases outside the gene matches: 9. CDR3 DNA sequence: TGTGCCAGCAGCTTATTCCCTAGCGGGGGGCGGTCCGAGCAGTACTTC. It yields the protein CASSLFPSGGRSEQYF. Combining the CDR3 with reference TRBV7-2 and TRBJ2-7 gives the whole variable domain GAGVSQSPSNKVTEKGKDVELRCDPISGHTALYWYRQSLGQGLEFLIYFQGNSAPDKSGLPSDRFSAERTGGSVSTLTIQRTQQEDSAVYLCASSLFPSGGRSEQYFGPGTRLTVT.

The V gene is TRBV19, the J gene TRBJ2-6, with TRBD2 as a possible D gene (5 bases). The V and J ends lost 7 bases and 0 bases respectively, with 10 bases between them. Germline assignment: CDR1 LNHDA and CDR2 SQIVND (reference sequence). This CDR3 contains 15 residues. This chain's CDR3 is CASKDGGSGANVLTF. DNA of the CDR3: TGTGCCAGTAAGGACGGAGGCTCTGGGGCCAACGTCCTGACTTTC.

V gene TRBV7-2 combines with J gene TRBJ2-7, with D possibly matching TRBD2 (5 bases). CDR3 length: 16 amino acids. Per the germline V gene, CDR1 is SGHTA and CDR2 is FQGNSA. The ends were cut back, 1 base at V and 0 bases at J, with 13 bases in the middle. The CDR3 protein is CASSLELVGNSYEQYF. The CDR3 region has the DNA TGTGCCAGCAGCTTAGAACTGGTCGGGAACTCCTACGAGCAGTACTTC. Together with reference TRBV7-2 and TRBJ2-7, the CDR3 gives the full variable domain: GAGVSQSPSNKVTEKGKDVELRCDPISGHTALYWYRQSLGQGLEFLIYFQGNSAPDKSGLPSDRFSAERTGGSVSTLTIQRTQQEDSAVYLCASSLELVGNSYEQYFGPGTRLTVT.

This chain joins TRBV6-1 and TRBJ2-7, with D maybe TRBD1 (6 bases). Germline lookup yields CDR1 MNHNS and CDR2 SASEGT. Trimming removed 0 bases from V and 6 bases from J, with 12 bases in between. The length of the CDR3 is 14 residues. The CDR3 bases are TGTGCCAGCAGTGAAGCTACCGGGGACATCGAGCAGTACTTC. It codes for CASSEATGDIEQYF.

This chain connects TRBV7-6 to TRBJ1-2; D possibly corresponds to TRBD1 (5 bases). Germline loops: CDR1 SGHVS, CDR2 FNYEAQ. The V and J ends lost 3 bases and 8 bases respectively, with 19 bases between them. The CDR3 length is 15 residues. CDR3 bases: TGTGCCAGCAGCTTGGCCCCGGGACTCGGTTCGGGCTACACCTTC. It yields the protein CASSLAPGLGSGYTF.

This chain joins TRBV5-1 and TRBJ2-3, with 10 bases aligning to TRBD2. The J segment lost 0 bases and the V segment lost 4 bases, leaving 2 bases of the junction unmatched. CDR3 length equals 15 residues. Germline V gene sequence: CDR1 SGHRS, CDR2 YFSETQ. The CDR3 coding sequence is TGCGCCAGCAGCCAGGGACTAGCGAGCACAGATACGCAGTATTTT. Protein product: CASSQGLASTDTQYF.

This rearrangement joins TRBV24-1 to TRBJ1-5; D is perhaps TRBD1 (6 bases). The CDR3 consists of 13 residues. The germline gives CDR1 KGHDR, CDR2 SFDVKD. Trimming left V 9 bases short and J 5 bases short, with 13 bases between. The CDR3 sequence is CATAAGAYQPQHF. As DNA, the CDR3 is TGTGCCACCGCCGCGGGGGCGTATCAGCCCCAGCATTTT.

This clone was seen a single time. V and J are TRBV7-8 and TRBJ1-5, with D possibly matching TRBD1 (6 bases). Germline V gives CDR1 SGHVS, CDR2 FQNEAQ. The CDR3 covers 14 residues. V was shortened by 6 bases and J by 0 bases, with 9 bases between the two germline ends. The DNA for the CDR3 is TGTGCCAGCAGTTTGGACAGTAGCAATCAGCCCCAGCATTTT. Translating it yields CASSLDSSNQPQHF. Complete variable domain (other parts from reference TRBV7-8 and TRBJ1-5): GAGVSQSPRYKVAKRGQDVALRCDPISGHVSLFWYQQALGQGPEFLTYFQNEAQLDKSGLPSDRFFAERPEGSVSTLKIQRTQQEDSAVYLCASSLDSSNQPQHFGDGTRLSIL.

The V call is TRBV24-1, the J call TRBJ1-2, with TRBD1 as a possible D gene (5 bases). V was trimmed by 5 bases and J by 7 bases, leaving 10 bases between them. The CDR3 spans 12 residues. Germline-derived CDR1 and CDR2 are KGHDR and SFDVKD. This CDR3 is CATSGVDSGYTF. CDR3 nucleotide sequence: TGTGCCACCAGTGGTGTCGACAGTGGCTACACCTTC.

The chain recombines TRBV7-2 with TRBJ1-5, with unresolved D. Germline V CDR1 and CDR2: SGHTA, FQGNSA. V was shortened by 1 base and J by 10 bases, with 11 bases between the two germline ends. This CDR3 is built from 13 residues. This CDR3 reads CASSLEVEGPQHF. Written as DNA, the CDR3 is TGTGCCAGCAGCTTAGAGGTGGAGGGCCCCCAGCATTTT.

The chain couples TRBV12-3 or TRBV12-4 to TRBJ2-5, with D perhaps TRBD1 (5 bases). V dropped 5 bases and J dropped 5 bases, with 9 bases sitting between them. This CDR3 has 12 amino acids. The DNA for the CDR3 is TGTGCCAGCAGTAGGGGCTTGGAGACCCAGTACTTC. Translated: CASSRGLETQYF.

The genes are TRBV6-5 and TRBJ1-2, with 10 bases fitting TRBD1. Germline V gene data show CDR1 as MNHEY and CDR2 as SVGAGI. Trimming took 8 bases from V and 3 from J; bases not matched to a gene: 9. The CDR3 contains 15 residues. In DNA form, the CDR3 reads TGTGCCAGCTGTCTTGGGACAGGGGTGTACTATGGCTACACCTTC. Protein product: CASCLGTGVYYGYTF.

The genes are TRBV11-2 and TRBJ1-1; D not resolved. The CDR3 covers 15 residues. Deletions cut 4 bases from V and 3 bases from J, with 15 bases between. Germline assignment: CDR1 SGHAT and CDR2 FQNNGV. This CDR3 is CASSSRPRADTEAFF. In DNA form, the CDR3 reads TGTGCCAGCAGCTCCAGGCCCCGTGCAGACACTGAAGCTTTCTTT.

V gene TRBV5-4 combines with J gene TRBJ2-2, with no clear D. This CDR3 is built from 14 residues. The ends were cut back, 0 bases at V and 6 bases at J, with 9 bases in the middle. CDR1 is SGHNT and CDR2 is YYREEE in the germline V gene (reference sequence). This CDR3 is CASSLVGVAGELFF. The CDR3 nucleotides are TGTGCCAGCAGCTTGGTCGGAGTTGCCGGGGAGCTGTTTTTT.

The chain recombines TRBV28 with TRBJ1-2, with D perhaps TRBD1 (5 bases). This CDR3 is built from 13 residues. Trimming stripped 2 bases from V and 2 bases from J, with 6 bases between. Per germline, CDR1 MDHEN and CDR2 SYDVKM. CDR3 sequence reads: CASSLPGNYGYTF. CDR3 sequence (DNA): TGTGCCAGCAGTTTACCAGGGAACTATGGCTACACCTTC.

J is TRBJ1-1 and V is TRBV5-5, with D possibly TRBD1 on 6 matching bases. Germline V lookup: CDR1 SGHKS, CDR2 YYEKEE (reference sequence). There are 16 residues in the CDR3. V was clipped by 3 bases and J by 5 bases, with 20 bases between them. CDR3 sequence (DNA): TGTGCCAGCAGCTCCCAGGGGTTAGGGAGACGAACTGAAGCTTTCTTT. This gives the protein CASSSQGLGRRTEAFF.

V is TRBV5-1 and J is TRBJ1-6, with 7 bases that match TRBD1. The length of the CDR3 is 16 residues. Germline trimming cut 4 bases from V and 7 bases from J; bases unmatched to any gene: 11. CDR1 is SGHRS, CDR2 YFSETQ, per germline. CDR3 sequence (DNA): TGCGCCAGCAGCCCTCTCCCCGGGACAGAGAATTCACCCCTCCACTTT. Translated, it gives CASSPLPGTENSPLHF.

The rearrangement uses TRBV6-1 and TRBJ2-7, with 7 bases that match TRBD1. Germline lookup yields CDR1 MNHNS and CDR2 SASEGT. V was clipped by 1 base and J by 5 bases; unmatched bases: 5. This CDR3 comprises 14 residues. This CDR3 reads CASSEGQGRDEQYF. The CDR3 DNA reads TGTGCCAGCAGTGAAGGACAGGGTCGGGACGAGCAGTACTTC.

The chain employs TRBV7-2 and TRBJ1-2; unclear D gene. Germline V gene sequence: CDR1 SGHTA, CDR2 FQGNSA. Trimming took 1 base from V and 11 from J, leaving 17 bases between them. The CDR3 runs to 14 residues. Written as DNA, the CDR3 is TGTGCCAGCAGCTTAGATGGAACAGTCAACCAGTACACCTTC. This sequence encodes CASSLDGTVNQYTF.

This clone has only one observation. V and J are TRBV6-5 and TRBJ2-2; D unresolved. This CDR3 comprises 12 residues. Germline CDR1 is MNHEY and CDR2 is SVGAGI. The ends were cut back, 5 bases at V and 6 bases at J, with 7 bases in the middle. CDR3 sequence reads: CASSSLAGELFF. In nucleotides, the CDR3 is TGTGCCAGCAGTAGCCTCGCCGGGGAGCTGTTTTTT.

The chain uses TRBV2 and TRBJ2-1, with 13 bases matching TRBD2. Per the germline V gene, CDR1 is SNHLY and CDR2 is FYNNEI. This CDR3 is built from 14 residues. Germline trimming cut 6 bases from V and 10 bases from J; bases unmatched to any gene: 6. CDR3 coding DNA: TGTGCCAGCAGACCGGGACTAGCGGGGAAAGAGCAGTTCTTC. This gives the protein CASRPGLAGKEQFF.